Shown below are 23 T cell receptor beta chains from a single sample sequenced in a study of cytomegalovirus exposure and HLA in healthy donors. TCRdb's table, derived via immunoSEQ multiplex PCR, lists solely in-frame clones and lacks some. The sample contains tens of thousands of clones, 95% of which appear only once. Sequenced material: PBMCs. The receptors derive from a woman aged 18-29 years in good health and CMV-seronegative.

The V call is TRBV27, the J call TRBJ2-3; a weak D match, TRBD2 (7 bases). The CDR3 is made up of 17 amino acids. Germline V lookup: CDR1 MNHEY, CDR2 SMNVEV (reference sequence). V dropped 5 bases and J dropped 0 bases, with 18 bases sitting between them. DNA of the CDR3: TGTGCCAGCAGTCCCCCGGGGGGACACTCTAGCACAGATACGCAGTATTTT. Translating it yields CASSPPGGHSSTDTQYF.

The chain employs TRBV12-5 and TRBJ1-3; TRBD1 might be the D (5 bases). Germline V lookup: CDR1 LGHNT, CDR2 FRNRAP. V was cut by 3 bases and J by 0 bases, with 15 bases left in between. The CDR3 is 17 residues long. CDR3 residues: CASGFQRGDLSGNTIYF. CDR3 DNA: TGTGCTAGTGGTTTTCAACGGGGGGACCTCTCTGGAAACACCATATATTTT.

In this sample, this clone turned up once. The chain uses TRBV28 and TRBJ2-3, with 9 bases lining up with TRBD1. V trimming: 4 bases; J trimming: 0 bases; junction bases outside the gene matches: 11. The germline CDR1 and CDR2 sequences are MDHEN and SYDVKM. CDR3 size: 18 residues. CDR3 nucleotide sequence: TGTGCCAGCAGTTCTGGGGACAGGGCGACTCCTAGCACAGATACGCAGTATTTT. The encoded protein is CASSSGDRATPSTDTQYF.

This chain uses TRBV5-1 with TRBJ2-5; 9 bases map to TRBD2. In germline, CDR1 is SGHRS, CDR2 YFSETQ. The CDR3 runs 14 residues. The V segment lost 4 bases and the J segment 2 bases; nucleotides outside the gene matches: 3. Here the CDR3 DNA reads TGCGCCAGCAGCCTAAGCGGGGGGCAAGAGACCCAGTACTTC. Its protein is CASSLSGGQETQYF.

The chain joins TRBV4-3 to TRBJ1-4; D remains ambiguous. Germline loops: CDR1 LGHNA, CDR2 YSLEER. The V and J ends lost 0 bases and 7 bases respectively, with 9 bases between them. The CDR3 is made up of 14 amino acids. CDR3 residues: CASSQDREGEKLFF. The CDR3 bases are TGCGCCAGCAGCCAAGATCGAGAGGGTGAAAAACTGTTTTTT.

This chain links TRBV7-2 with TRBJ1-6; maybe TRBD1 (5 bases). The CDR3 consists of 15 residues. Germline CDR1 and CDR2: SGHTA and FQGNSA. V was trimmed by 4 bases and J by 6 bases, leaving 13 bases between them. The CDR3: CASSSQGIPNSPLHF. The CDR3 region has the DNA TGTGCCAGCAGCTCCCAGGGTATCCCTAATTCACCCCTCCACTTT.

The V call is TRBV11-2, the J call TRBJ2-3; 8 nucleotides align to TRBD2. There are 16 residues in the CDR3. The germline V gene has CDR1 SGHAT and CDR2 FQNNGV. Germline trimming cut 6 bases from V and 2 bases from J; bases unmatched to any gene: 10. Written as DNA, the CDR3 is TGTGCCAGCAGGCGTCCCGGGGGGGGAGCCACAGATACGCAGTATTTT. It codes for CASRRPGGGATDTQYF.

The chain employs TRBV10-2 and TRBJ2-3; 11 bases are shared with TRBD2. CDR3 length equals 17 residues. Germline CDR1 and CDR2: WSHSY and SAAADI. V was clipped by 8 bases and J by 3 bases; unmatched bases: 13. CDR3: CASHATSGSRGTDTQYF. The CDR3, as DNA: TGCGCCAGCCATGCAACTAGCGGGAGTAGGGGTACAGATACGCAGTATTTT.

This chain joins TRBV5-5 and TRBJ1-1; possible D gene TRBD1, 6 bases. Per germline, CDR1 SGHKS and CDR2 YYEKEE (reference sequence). The CDR3 loop spans 14 amino acids. V was trimmed by 4 bases and J by 0 bases, leaving 10 bases between them. CDR3 nucleotide sequence: TGTGCCAGCAGCAGGGGACACGTGAACACTGAAGCTTTCTTT. This encodes CASSRGHVNTEAFF.

The chain has TRBV14 and TRBJ1-5; the D is unclear. Germline CDR1 reads SGHDN; CDR2 reads FVKESK. The CDR3 consists of 13 residues. V lost 0 bases, J lost 4 bases, and 4 bases lay in between. This CDR3 is CASSQDRNQPQHF. The CDR3 DNA reads as TGTGCCAGCAGCCAAGATAGAAATCAGCCCCAGCATTTT. Filled out from reference TRBV14 and TRBJ1-5, the complete variable domain reads EAGVTQFPSHSVIEKGQTVTLRCDPISGHDNLYWYRRVMGKEIKFLLHFVKESKQDESGMPNNRFLAERTGGTYSTLKVQPAELEDSGVYFCASSQDRNQPQHFGDGTRLSIL.

The chain recombines TRBV5-6 with TRBJ1-1, with 7 nucleotides matching TRBD1. Losses at the gene ends were 7 bases for V and 6 bases for J; bases not matched to a gene: 15. The CDR3 spans 15 residues. Looked up from germline, CDR1 is SGHDT and CDR2 is YYEEEE. The CDR3 protein is CASVTENRGRSEAFF. Written as DNA, the CDR3 is TGTGCCAGCGTCACAGAGAACAGGGGTCGTTCTGAAGCTTTCTTT.

The chain has TRBV7-2 and TRBJ1-4; 9 positions match TRBD1. Germline V CDR1 and CDR2: SGHTA, FQGNSA. The V segment lost 1 base and the J segment 8 bases; nucleotides outside the gene matches: 5. The length of the CDR3 is 15 residues. The CDR3: CASSLVGTGKEKLFF. The CDR3, as DNA: TGTGCCAGCAGCTTAGTGGGGACAGGGAAGGAAAAACTGTTTTTT.

The chain has TRBV5-6 and TRBJ2-2; 8 positions agree with TRBD1. Germline V lookup: CDR1 SGHDT, CDR2 YYEEEE. The CDR3 is 15 residues long. After removal of 4 bases from V and 5 bases from J, the junction contained 7 bases not matched to a gene. The CDR3 region is CASSKQGVRTGELFF. DNA for the CDR3: TGTGCCAGCAGCAAACAGGGGGTTAGGACCGGGGAGCTGTTTTTT. Looking up the rest from reference TRBV5-6 and TRBJ2-2 gives the full variable domain: DAGVTQSPTHLIKTRGQQVTLRCSPKSGHDTVSWYQQALGQGPQFIFQYYEEEERQRGNFPDRFSGHQFPNYSSELNVNALLLGDSALYLCASSKQGVRTGELFFGEGSRLTVL.

This clone was counted once. The chain employs TRBV6-1 and TRBJ2-7; TRBD1 is a possible D gene (5 bases). Germline loops: CDR1 MNHNS, CDR2 SASEGT. This CDR3 has 15 residues. Between the trimmed V and J ends, which lost 0 bases and 3 bases, there was a span of 12 bases. The CDR3 is CASSEASDSFYEQYF. The DNA of the CDR3 is TGTGCCAGCAGTGAAGCGAGCGACAGCTTCTACGAGCAGTACTTC.

V and J are TRBV28 and TRBJ1-2, with D uncertain. V lost 6 bases and J 0 bases, leaving 14 bases between the germline ends. Germline CDR1 and CDR2: MDHEN and SYDVKM. CDR3 size: 15 residues. Written as DNA, the CDR3 is TGTGCCAGCAGAAGGGATGGGGAGGCTAACTATGGCTACACCTTC. It specifies CASRRDGEANYGYTF.

The rearrangement uses TRBV10-3 and TRBJ2-5; 7 bases are a match to TRBD1. Trimming removed 6 bases from V and 2 bases from J; junction bases left unmatched: 3. The CDR3 has 13 residues. Germline loops: CDR1 ENHRY, CDR2 SYGVKD. CDR3 amino acids: CAIRGDSQETQYF. The CDR3 nucleotides are TGTGCCATCAGGGGGGACAGTCAAGAGACCCAGTACTTC.

This clone was counted a single time. V usage is TRBV5-6 and J usage is TRBJ2-7, with TRBD1 matching over 8 bases. Losses at the gene ends were 4 bases for V and 4 bases for J; bases not matched to a gene: 16. Germline CDR1 reads SGHDT; CDR2 reads YYEEEE. The CDR3 totals 17 residues. DNA for the CDR3: TGTGCCAGCAGCCTGAATCCCTCCGGGACAGGTCTTTACGAGCAGTACTTC. Its translation: CASSLNPSGTGLYEQYF.

As to this clone: Different DNA sequences within this sample yield the same CDR3. The chain uses TRBV5-1 and TRBJ2-5, with D possibly matching TRBD2 (5 bases). The CDR3 totals 13 residues. Germline loops: CDR1 SGHRS, CDR2 YFSETQ. V was trimmed by 0 bases and J by 3 bases, leaving 6 bases between them. The chain's CDR3 is CASSLAGKETQYF. DNA of the CDR3: TGCGCCAGCAGCTTGGCGGGGAAAGAGACCCAGTACTTC.

The chain joins TRBV10-2 to TRBJ2-7; the match to TRBD2 covers 8 bases. This CDR3 is 15 amino acids long. V dropped 7 bases and J dropped 7; count of bases not matched to a gene: 15. Germline V gene lookup returns CDR1 WSHSY and CDR2 SAAADI. The CDR3 DNA follows: TGCGCCAGCACCGCCGGCGGGGCGGGAGGTCAAGAGCAGTACTTC. This encodes CASTAGGAGGQEQYF.

The V gene is TRBV5-3, the J gene TRBJ1-1; 8 bases agree with TRBD1. TRBV5-3 qualifies as an ORF whose function is uncertain. CDR3 length equals 14 residues. Trimming at V came to 7 bases and at J to 0 bases, leaving 5 bases not matched to a gene. The CDR3 DNA follows: TGTGCCAGAGCGTCCAGGGGGCTGAACACTGAAGCTTTCTTT. As protein: CARASRGLNTEAFF.

The genes are TRBV6-5 and TRBJ2-5; tentative D call: TRBD1 (6 bases). The germline gives CDR1 MNHEY, CDR2 SVGAGI. Trimming removed 6 bases from V and 5 bases from J, with 13 bases in between. This CDR3 spans 13 amino acids. The CDR3 DNA is TGTGCCAGCAGCCGTCAAAGGGGGGAGACCCAGTACTTC. Its translation is CASSRQRGETQYF.

V gene TRBV5-1 combines with J gene TRBJ2-7; D is perhaps TRBD2 (6 bases). In germline, CDR1 is SGHRS, CDR2 YFSETQ. V was clipped by 4 bases and J by 0 bases, with 8 bases between them. This CDR3 spans 13 amino acids. The CDR3 is CASSAGSSYEQYF. The CDR3 DNA reads TGCGCCAGCAGCGCGGGGAGCTCCTACGAGCAGTACTTC.

The gene calls are TRBV19 and TRBJ1-1, with D perhaps matching TRBD1 (5 bases). Trimming removed 2 bases from V and 5 bases from J, with 18 bases in between. This CDR3 spans 16 amino acids. Germline values: CDR1 LNHDA, CDR2 SQIVND (reference sequence). In nucleotides, the CDR3 is TGTGCCAGTAGTATAACCCTCAGGGCTCCGTGGACTGAAGCTTTCTTT. Its translation: CASSITLRAPWTEAFF.